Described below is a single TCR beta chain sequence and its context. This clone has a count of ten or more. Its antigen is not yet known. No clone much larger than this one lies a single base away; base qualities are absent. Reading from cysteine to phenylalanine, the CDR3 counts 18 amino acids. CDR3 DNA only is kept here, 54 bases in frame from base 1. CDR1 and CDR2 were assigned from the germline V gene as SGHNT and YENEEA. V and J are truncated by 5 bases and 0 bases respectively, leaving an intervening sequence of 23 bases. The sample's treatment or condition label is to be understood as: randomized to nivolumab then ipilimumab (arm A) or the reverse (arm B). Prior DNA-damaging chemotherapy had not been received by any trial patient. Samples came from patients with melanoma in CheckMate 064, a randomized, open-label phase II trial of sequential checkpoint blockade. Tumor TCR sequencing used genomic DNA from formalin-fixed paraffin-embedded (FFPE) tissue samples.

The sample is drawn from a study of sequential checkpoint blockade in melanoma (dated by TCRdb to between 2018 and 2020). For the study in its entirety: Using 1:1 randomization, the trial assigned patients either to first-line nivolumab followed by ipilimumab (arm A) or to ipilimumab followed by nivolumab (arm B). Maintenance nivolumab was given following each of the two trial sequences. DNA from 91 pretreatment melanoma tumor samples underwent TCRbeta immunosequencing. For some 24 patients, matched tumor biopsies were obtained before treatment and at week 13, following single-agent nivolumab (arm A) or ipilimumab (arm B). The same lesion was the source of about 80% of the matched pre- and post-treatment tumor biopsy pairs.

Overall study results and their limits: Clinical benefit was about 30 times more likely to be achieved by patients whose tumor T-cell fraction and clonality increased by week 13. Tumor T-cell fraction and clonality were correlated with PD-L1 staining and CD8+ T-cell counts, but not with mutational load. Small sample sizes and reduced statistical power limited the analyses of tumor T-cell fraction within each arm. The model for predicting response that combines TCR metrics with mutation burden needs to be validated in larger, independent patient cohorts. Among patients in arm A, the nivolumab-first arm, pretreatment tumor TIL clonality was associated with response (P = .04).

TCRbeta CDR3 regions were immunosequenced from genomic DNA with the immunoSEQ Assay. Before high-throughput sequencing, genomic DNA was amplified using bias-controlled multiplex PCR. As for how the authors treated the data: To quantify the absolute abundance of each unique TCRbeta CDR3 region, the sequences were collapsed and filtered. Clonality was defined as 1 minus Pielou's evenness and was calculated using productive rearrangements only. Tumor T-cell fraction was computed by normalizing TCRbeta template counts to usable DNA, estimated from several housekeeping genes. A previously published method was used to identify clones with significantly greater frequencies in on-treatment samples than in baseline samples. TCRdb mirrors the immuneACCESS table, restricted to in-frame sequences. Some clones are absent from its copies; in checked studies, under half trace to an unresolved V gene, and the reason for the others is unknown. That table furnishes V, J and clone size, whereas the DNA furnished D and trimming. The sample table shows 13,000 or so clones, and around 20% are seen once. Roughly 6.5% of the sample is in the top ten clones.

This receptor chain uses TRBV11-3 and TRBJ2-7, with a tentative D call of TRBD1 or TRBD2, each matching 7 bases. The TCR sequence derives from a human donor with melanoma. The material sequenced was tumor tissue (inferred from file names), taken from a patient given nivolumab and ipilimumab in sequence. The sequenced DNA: TGTGCCAGCAGCCCGGGGGGACAGTTAACTATCAGCTCCTACGAGCAGTACTTC. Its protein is CASSPGGQLTISSYEQYF.